Here is one TCR beta chain with its context. Generated by immunoSEQ multiplex PCR, the TCRdb table keeps only in-frame clones and is missing some. The table records roughly 160,000 clones, around 82% of them present only once. This specimen comes from a study of blood T cell repertoires in COVID-19. CDR3 length equals 15 residues. V gave up 1 base and J gave up 2 bases, with 9 bases separating them. Germline V gene sequence: CDR1 SGHNT, CDR2 YENEEA. The TCR was taken from a man aged 65 to 85 with active or convalescent COVID-19. J is TRBJ2-1 and V is TRBV11-3; a possible D gene is TRBD1 (6 bases). Sample: peripheral blood. The CDR3 protein is CASSLGRGPYNEQFF. The CDR3 bases are TGTGCCAGCAGCTTAGGCAGGGGTCCCTACAATGAGCAGTTCTTC.